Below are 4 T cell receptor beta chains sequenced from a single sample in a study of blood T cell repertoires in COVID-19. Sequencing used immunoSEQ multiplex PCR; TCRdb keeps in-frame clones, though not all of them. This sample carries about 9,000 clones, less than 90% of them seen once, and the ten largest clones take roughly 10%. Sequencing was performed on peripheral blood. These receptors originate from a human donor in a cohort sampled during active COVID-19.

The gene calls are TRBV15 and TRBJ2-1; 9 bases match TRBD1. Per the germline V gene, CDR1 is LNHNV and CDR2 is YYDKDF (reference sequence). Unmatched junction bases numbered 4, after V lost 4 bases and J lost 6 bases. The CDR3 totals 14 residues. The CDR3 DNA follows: TGTGCCACCAGCACACGGGACAGGGCCAATGAGCAGTTCTTC. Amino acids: CATSTRDRANEQFF.

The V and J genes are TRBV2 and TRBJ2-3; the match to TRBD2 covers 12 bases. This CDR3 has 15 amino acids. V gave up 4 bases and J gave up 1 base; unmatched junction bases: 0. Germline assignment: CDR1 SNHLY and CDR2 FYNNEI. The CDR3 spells CASSGTSGGTDTQYF. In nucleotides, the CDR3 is TGTGCCAGCAGTGGGACTAGCGGGGGCACAGATACGCAGTATTTT.

The CDR3 sequence is CATKRTGGNTIYF. In nucleotides, the CDR3 is TGTGCCACGAAACGGACAGGGGGAAACACCATATATTTT. The chain uses TRBV7-9 and TRBJ1-3, with 8 bases identical to TRBD1. The germline gives CDR1 SEHNR, CDR2 FQNEAQ (reference sequence). V lost 10 bases to trimming and J lost 4 bases; unmatched junction nucleotides: 6. This CDR3 is built from 13 residues.

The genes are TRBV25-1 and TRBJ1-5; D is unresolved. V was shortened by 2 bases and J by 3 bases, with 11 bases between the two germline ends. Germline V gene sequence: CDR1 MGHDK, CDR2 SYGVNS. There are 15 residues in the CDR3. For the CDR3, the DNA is TGTGCCAGCAGTGAAAGAGCGCCCTACAATCAGCCCCAGCATTTT. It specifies CASSERAPYNQPQHF.